The 13 T cell receptor beta chains below come from one sample, sequenced in a study of blood T cell repertoires in COVID-19. The assay was immunoSEQ multiplex PCR, and TCRdb's table has in-frame clones only and misses some. This sample has a few hundred thousand clones; around 84% occur once, and the top ten carry approximately 1.5%. What was sequenced was peripheral blood. Receptors were obtained from a woman between 40 and 55 years old who had recovered from COVID-19.

CDR3 protein: CASSPPGREGYTF. The CDR3 nucleotides are TGTGCCAGCTCACCACCAGGCAGGGAAGGCTACACCTTC. The rearrangement uses TRBV18 and TRBJ1-2; maybe TRBD1 (5 bases). CDR1 and CDR2 (germline): KGHSH, LQKENI. The length of the CDR3 is 13 residues. V was cut by 0 bases and J by 8 bases, with 10 bases left in between.

The chain employs TRBV7-2 and TRBJ1-3, with 8 nucleotides matching TRBD1. CDR1 is SGHTA and CDR2 is FQGNSA in the germline V gene. V lost 5 bases, J lost 8 bases, and 5 bases stayed unmatched. The CDR3 loop spans 13 amino acids. This chain's CDR3 is CASSLQGADTIYF. In nucleotides, the CDR3 is TGTGCCAGCAGCCTCCAGGGGGCAGACACCATATATTTT.

The chain is built from TRBV5-1 and TRBJ1-1, with 7 bases lining up with TRBD1. CDR3 length equals 12 residues. V was clipped by 3 bases and J by 11 bases; unmatched bases: 7. The germline gives CDR1 SGHRS, CDR2 YFSETQ. Written as DNA, the CDR3 is TGCGCCAGCAGCTATAGACAGGGAGCGGCTTTCTTT. Protein sequence: CASSYRQGAAFF.

The gene calls are TRBV19 and TRBJ2-2; D may be TRBD2 (7 bases). The germline gives CDR1 LNHDA, CDR2 SQIVND (reference sequence). V was shortened by 5 bases and J by 7 bases, with 17 bases between the two germline ends. This CDR3 comprises 15 residues. The CDR3 sequence: CASSSRGGSVGELFF. The CDR3 nucleotides read TGTGCCAGTAGTTCGAGGGGGGGCTCGGTCGGGGAGCTGTTTTTT.

The chain uses TRBV29-1 and TRBJ1-1, with TRBD1 as a possible D gene (6 bases). CDR1 and CDR2 (germline): SQVTM, ANQGSEA. V was cut by 7 bases and J by 2 bases, with 14 bases left in between. CDR3 length: 13 residues. CDR3 region: CSAHGQPNTEAFF. In DNA form, the CDR3 reads TGCAGCGCCCACGGACAGCCTAACACTGAAGCTTTCTTT.

The chain has TRBV5-1 and TRBJ2-7, with TRBD1 identical over 7 bases. Germline lookup yields CDR1 SGHRS and CDR2 YFSETQ. Unmatched junction bases numbered 9, after V lost 2 bases and J lost 7 bases. The CDR3 contains 14 residues. This chain's CDR3 is CASSFVDRVGEQYF. The CDR3 DNA reads TGCGCCAGCAGCTTCGTAGACAGGGTGGGAGAGCAGTACTTC. Full variable domain (outside the CDR3, taken from reference TRBV5-1 and TRBJ2-7): KAGVTQTPRYLIKTRGQQVTLSCSPISGHRSVSWYQQTPGQGLQFLFEYFSETQRNKGNFPGRFSGRQFSNSRSEMNVSTLELGDSALYLCASSFVDRVGEQYFGPGTRLTVT.

In its sample, this clone was seen once. CDR3 loop: CASSPGVYTQYF. The CDR3 coding sequence is TGTGCCAGCAGTCCAGGGGTGTATACGCAGTATTTT. The chain joins TRBV12-3 or TRBV12-4 to TRBJ2-3, with D perhaps matching TRBD1 (6 bases). The CDR3 sequence is 12 residues long. Trimming removed 5 bases at V and 7 bases at J, with 10 bases between.

The J gene is TRBJ2-1, the V gene TRBV4-3; no clear D gene. The CDR3 is 14 amino acids. Germline V gives CDR1 LGHNA, CDR2 YSLEER. V dropped 1 base and J dropped 4 bases, with 8 bases sitting between them. Written as DNA, the CDR3 is TGCGCCAGCAGCCAAGCCGACGGGTACAATGAGCAGTTCTTC. Its translation: CASSQADGYNEQFF.

The V call is TRBV10-3, the J call TRBJ2-3, with a weak D call TRBD2 (6 bases). CDR1 and CDR2 from the germline V gene are ENHRY and SYGVKD. V was clipped by 7 bases and J by 0 bases, with 11 bases between them. The CDR3 contains 14 residues. The CDR3 loop reads CAITMGGSTDTQYF. CDR3 nucleotides: TGTGCCATCACGATGGGGGGTAGCACAGATACGCAGTATTTT.

This chain connects TRBV5-1 to TRBJ2-3; 12 nucleotides align to TRBD2. The CDR3 sequence is 15 residues long. V was clipped by 3 bases and J by 3 bases; unmatched bases: 2. CDR1 is SGHRS, CDR2 YFSETQ, per germline. The CDR3, as DNA: TGCGCCAGCAGCTCTAGCGGGGGGGCGACAGATACGCAGTATTTT. It translates to CASSSSGGATDTQYF.

This rearrangement joins TRBV4-3 to TRBJ1-2; 8 bases match TRBD1. Germline CDR1 is LGHNA and CDR2 is YSLEER. V was clipped by 7 bases and J by 4 bases; unmatched bases: 8. The CDR3 length is 14 residues. CDR3 loop: CASKYTGGGYGYTF. For the CDR3, the DNA is TGCGCCAGCAAATACACAGGGGGTGGCTATGGCTACACCTTC.

The J gene is TRBJ2-3, the V gene TRBV6-6; unclear D gene. The CDR3 has 13 residues. The V gene's germline CDR1 is MNHNY and CDR2 SVGAGI (reference sequence). Deletions cut 4 bases from V and 3 bases from J, with 8 bases between. This CDR3 reads CASSFARTDTQYF. CDR3 nucleotides: TGTGCCAGCAGTTTCGCTAGAACAGATACGCAGTATTTT.

The chain links TRBV11-2 to TRBJ1-1, with 10 bases fitting TRBD1. The junction had 5 bases not matched to a gene; V was cut back by 4 bases and J by 3 bases. CDR1 is SGHAT, CDR2 FQNNGV, per germline. CDR3 size: 15 residues. CDR3 in amino acids: CASSSRTGGDTEAFF. The CDR3 coding sequence is TGTGCCAGCAGCTCTCGGACAGGGGGGGACACTGAAGCTTTCTTT.